This TCR beta chain emerged from a study of blood T cell repertoires in COVID-19. Study background: Sites in the United States, Italy and Spain provided acute and convalescent COVID-19 samples. Sources were T cells, B-cell-depleted T cells, or PBMCs; the material itself was cDNA or gDNA.

Source study methods: Amplification of reference gene primers provided the estimated nucleated cell counts. Repertoires were generated with immunoSEQ multiplex PCR, while TCRdb's copy carries only in-frame clones and drops some. D and trimming were read from the DNA, whereas the V and J calls and clone size are those reported in that table. This table has about 200,000 clones, less than 90% appearing once. This receptor was obtained from a woman aged 45 to 65 with acute or convalescent COVID-19. Sequencing was carried out using peripheral blood.

CDR3 coding DNA: TGTGCCAGCAGGCAAGCGGGGGGGAGGATCGGGGAGCTGTTTTTT. Translated: CASRQAGGRIGELFF. The J gene is TRBJ2-2, the V gene TRBV6-6; 10 nucleotides align to TRBD2. The germline gives CDR1 MNHNY, CDR2 SVGAGI (reference sequence). V was clipped by 6 bases and J by 7 bases; unmatched bases: 8. CDR3 size: 15 residues.